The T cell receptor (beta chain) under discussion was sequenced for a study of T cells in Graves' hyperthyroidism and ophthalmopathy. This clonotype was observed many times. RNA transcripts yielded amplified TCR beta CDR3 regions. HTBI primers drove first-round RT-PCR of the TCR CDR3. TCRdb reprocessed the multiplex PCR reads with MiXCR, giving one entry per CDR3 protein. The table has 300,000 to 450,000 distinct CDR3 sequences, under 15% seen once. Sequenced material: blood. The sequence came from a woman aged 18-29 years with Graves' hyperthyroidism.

This CDR3 is CASFINYGYTF. In DNA, the CDR3 is TGTGCCAGCTTCATTAACTATGGCTACACCTTC. V usage is TRBV6-1 and J usage is TRBJ1-2; D ambiguous. V was pared by 8 bases and J by 1 base, with 5 bases between. The germline gives CDR1 MNHNS, CDR2 SASEGT. The CDR3 totals 11 residues.